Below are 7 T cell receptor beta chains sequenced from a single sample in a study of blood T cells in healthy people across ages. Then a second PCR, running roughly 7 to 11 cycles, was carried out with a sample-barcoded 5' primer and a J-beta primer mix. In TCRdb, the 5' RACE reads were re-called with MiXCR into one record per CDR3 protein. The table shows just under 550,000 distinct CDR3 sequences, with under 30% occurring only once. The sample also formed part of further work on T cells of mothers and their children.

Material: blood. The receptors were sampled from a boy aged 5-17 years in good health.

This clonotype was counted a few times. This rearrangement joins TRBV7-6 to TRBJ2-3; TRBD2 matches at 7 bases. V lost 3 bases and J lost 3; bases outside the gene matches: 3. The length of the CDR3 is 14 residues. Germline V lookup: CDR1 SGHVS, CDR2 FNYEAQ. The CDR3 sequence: CASSFFGGTDTQYF. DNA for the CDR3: TGTGCCAGCAGCTTCTTCGGGGGGACAGATACGCAGTATTTT.

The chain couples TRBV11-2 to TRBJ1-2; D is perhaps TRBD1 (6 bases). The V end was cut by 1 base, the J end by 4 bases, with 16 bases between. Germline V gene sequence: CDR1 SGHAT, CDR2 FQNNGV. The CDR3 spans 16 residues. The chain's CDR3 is CASSLGELTGTYGYTF. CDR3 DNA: TGTGCCAGCAGCTTAGGAGAGTTGACAGGAACCTATGGCTACACCTTC.

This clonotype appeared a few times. This CDR3 is CASSLWGRQRGGTGELFF. The CDR3, as DNA: TGTGCCAGCAGCTTATGGGGGCGACAGCGGGGGGGCACCGGGGAGCTGTTTTTT. The chain employs TRBV7-6 and TRBJ2-2, with TRBD2 matching 10 bases. Germline lookup yields CDR1 SGHVS and CDR2 FNYEAQ. Unmatched junction bases numbered 10, after V lost 2 bases and J lost 4 bases. This CDR3 spans 18 amino acids.

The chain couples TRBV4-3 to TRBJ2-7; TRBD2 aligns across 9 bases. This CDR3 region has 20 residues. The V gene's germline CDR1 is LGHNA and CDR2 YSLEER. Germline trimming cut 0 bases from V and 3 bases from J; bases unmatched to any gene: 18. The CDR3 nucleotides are TGCGCCAGCAGCCAAGATTTGTGGCTAGCGGGGACCCAAATGAACTACGAGCAGTACTTC. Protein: CASSQDLWLAGTQMNYEQYF.

CDR3 loop: CSANPTGDYGYTF. CDR3 in DNA: TGCAGTGCTAACCCGACAGGGGATTATGGCTACACCTTC. The chain uses TRBV20-1 and TRBJ1-2; 8 bases are a match to TRBD1. Per the germline V gene, CDR1 is DFQATT and CDR2 is SNEGSKA (reference sequence). This CDR3 spans 13 amino acids. J gave up 5 bases and V 4 bases, and 6 bases lay outside the gene matches.

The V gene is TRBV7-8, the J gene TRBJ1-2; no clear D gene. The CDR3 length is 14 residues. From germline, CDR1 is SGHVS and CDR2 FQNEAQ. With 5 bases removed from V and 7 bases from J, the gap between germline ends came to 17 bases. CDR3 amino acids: CASSRRVSWGGYTF. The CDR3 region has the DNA TGTGCCAGCAGCAGAAGGGTCTCTTGGGGTGGCTACACCTTC.

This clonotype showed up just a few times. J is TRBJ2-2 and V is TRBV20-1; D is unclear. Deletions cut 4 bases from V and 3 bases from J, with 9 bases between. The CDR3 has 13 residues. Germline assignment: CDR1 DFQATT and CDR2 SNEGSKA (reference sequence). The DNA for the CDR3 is TGCAGTGCTACAGATACGGACACCGGGGAGCTGTTTTTT. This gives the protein CSATDTDTGELFF.